The next 5 T cell receptor beta chains were all read from a single sample in a study of cytomegalovirus exposure and HLA in healthy donors. Produced via immunoSEQ multiplex PCR; TCRdb's table is partial and in-frame only. In the table there are about 190,000 clones, roughly 82% of which are singletons. The sequenced sample consisted of PBMCs. The receptors derive from a man between 18 and 29 years old in good health and CMV-seropositive.

The chain couples TRBV10-3 to TRBJ2-7; 11 bases fit TRBD2. This CDR3 is 15 amino acids long. Germline values: CDR1 ENHRY, CDR2 SYGVKD. Trimming removed 0 bases from V and 6 bases from J; junction bases left unmatched: 4. CDR3 loop: CAISESSGRAGEQYF. CDR3 sequence (DNA): TGTGCCATCAGTGAGTCTAGCGGGAGGGCCGGCGAGCAGTACTTC.

The chain recombines TRBV9 with TRBJ2-1; D possibly corresponds to TRBD1 (6 bases). CDR1 and CDR2 (germline): SGDLS, YYNGEE. V was cut by 3 bases and J by 10 bases, with 11 bases left in between. The CDR3 is 12 amino acids. CDR3 coding DNA: TGTGCCAGCAGCGCAGGGGAACTAGAGCAGTTCTTC. Protein: CASSAGELEQFF. The complete variable domain, with remaining parts taken from reference TRBV9 and TRBJ2-1, reads DSGVTQTPKHLITATGQRVTLRCSPRSGDLSVYWYQQSLDQGLQFLIQYYNGEERAKGNILERFSAQQFPDLHSELNLSSLELGDSALYFCASSAGELEQFFGPGTRLTVL.

This rearrangement joins TRBV4-2 to TRBJ2-1, with D unresolved. The ends were cut back, 2 bases at V and 7 bases at J, with 6 bases in the middle. The germline gives CDR1 LGHNA, CDR2 YNFKEQ. The CDR3 has 12 residues. CDR3 region: CASSQSRNEQFF. As DNA, the CDR3 is TGTGCCAGCAGCCAAAGCAGGAATGAGCAGTTCTTC.

The genes are TRBV27 and TRBJ1-2, with D possibly being TRBD1 (5 bases). The CDR3 contains 13 residues. V shed 3 bases and J shed 8 bases, with 13 bases lying between them. CDR1 is MNHEY, CDR2 SMNVEV, per germline (reference sequence). In DNA form, the CDR3 reads TGTGCCAGCAGTTTGGGGGGTTATAGGGGCTACACCTTC. As protein: CASSLGGYRGYTF.

The CDR3 loop reads CASAREGRELETQYF. The CDR3, as DNA: TGTGCCAGTGCACGGGAAGGCAGAGAGTTGGAGACCCAGTACTTC. The chain combines TRBV19 with TRBJ2-5; D perhaps matches TRBD2 (5 bases). CDR1 and CDR2 (germline): LNHDA, SQIVND (reference sequence). V was trimmed by 8 bases and J by 5 bases, leaving 21 bases between them. The CDR3 is 15 residues long.